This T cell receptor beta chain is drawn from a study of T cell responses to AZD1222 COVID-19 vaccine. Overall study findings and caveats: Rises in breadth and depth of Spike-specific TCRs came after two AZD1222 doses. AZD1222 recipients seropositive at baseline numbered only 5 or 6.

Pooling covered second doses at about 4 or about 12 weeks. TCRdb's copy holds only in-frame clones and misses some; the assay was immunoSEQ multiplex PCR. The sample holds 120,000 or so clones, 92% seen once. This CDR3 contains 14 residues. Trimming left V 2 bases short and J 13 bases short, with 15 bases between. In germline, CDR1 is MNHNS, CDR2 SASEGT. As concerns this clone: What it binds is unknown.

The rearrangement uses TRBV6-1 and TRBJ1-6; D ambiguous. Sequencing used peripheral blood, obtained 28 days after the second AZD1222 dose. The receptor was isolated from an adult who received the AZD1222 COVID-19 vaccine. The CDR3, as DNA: TGTGCCAGCAGTGAATCTGAAAGGGCTTGGCCCCTCCACTTT. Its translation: CASSESERAWPLHF.